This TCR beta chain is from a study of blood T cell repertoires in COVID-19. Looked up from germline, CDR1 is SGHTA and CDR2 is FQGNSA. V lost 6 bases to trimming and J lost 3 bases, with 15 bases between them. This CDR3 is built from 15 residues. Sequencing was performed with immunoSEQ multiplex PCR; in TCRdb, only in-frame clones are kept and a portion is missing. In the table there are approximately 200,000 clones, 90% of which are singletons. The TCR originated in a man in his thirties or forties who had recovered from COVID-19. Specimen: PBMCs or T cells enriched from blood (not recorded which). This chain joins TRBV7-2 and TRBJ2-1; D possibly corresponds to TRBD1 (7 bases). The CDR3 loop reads CASRGGQGDYNEQFF. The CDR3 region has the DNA TGTGCCAGCAGGGGGGGCCAGGGGGACTACAATGAGCAGTTCTTC.